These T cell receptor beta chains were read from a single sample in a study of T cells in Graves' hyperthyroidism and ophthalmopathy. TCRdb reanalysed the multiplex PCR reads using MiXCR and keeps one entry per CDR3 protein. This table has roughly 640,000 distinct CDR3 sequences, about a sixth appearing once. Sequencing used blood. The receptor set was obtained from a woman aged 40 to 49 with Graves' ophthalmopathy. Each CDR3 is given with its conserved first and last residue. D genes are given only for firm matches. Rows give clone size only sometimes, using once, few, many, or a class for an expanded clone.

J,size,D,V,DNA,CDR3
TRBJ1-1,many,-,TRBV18,TGTGCCAGCTCGGACGGGTTCACTGAAGCTTTCTTT,CASSDGFTEAFF
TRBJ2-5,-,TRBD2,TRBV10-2,TGCGCCAGCAGCCGGACTAGCCCGGCTCAAGAGACCCAGTACTTC,CASSRTSPAQETQYF
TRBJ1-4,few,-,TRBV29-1,TGCAGCGTTGCCGACCAAGGTCTCAATGAAAAACTGTTTTTT,CSVADQGLNEKLFF
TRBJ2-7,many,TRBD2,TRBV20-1,TGCAGTGCTAGTGAGGCGGGAGGGCGATATTACGAGCAGTACTTC,CSASEAGGRYYEQYF
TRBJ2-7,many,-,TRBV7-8,TGTGCCAGCAGCTTGATGGGCCTTTCGTCCTACGAGCAGTACTTC,CASSLMGLSSYEQYF
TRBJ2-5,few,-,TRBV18,TGTGCCAGCTCACCAAGGGACCCGGTGGGCCAAGAGACCCAGTACTTC,CASSPRDPVGQETQYF
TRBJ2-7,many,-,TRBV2,TGTGCCAGCAAGGCGGGATTGAATTACGAGCAGTACTTC,CASKAGLNYEQYF
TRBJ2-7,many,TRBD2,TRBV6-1,TGTGCCAGCACAGGGACTAGCGGGGGCATAAGCGACGAGCAGTACTTC,CASTGTSGGISDEQYF
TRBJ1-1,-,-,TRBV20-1,TGCAGTGCTAGGAGTCTTCGGGGGGCTCTTTGGGACACTGAAGCTTTCTTT,CSARSLRGALWDTEAFF
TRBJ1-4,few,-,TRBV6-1,TGTGCCAGCAGTTATGCCCTCTTCAATCGTGAAAAACTGTTTTTT,CASSYALFNREKLFF
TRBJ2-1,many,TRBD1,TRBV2,TGTGCCAGCAGAGAGGACAGGGTCAATGAGCAGTTCTTC,CASREDRVNEQFF
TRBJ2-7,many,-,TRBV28,TGTGCCAGCAGCCTACAGGGTTTCGAGCAGTACTTC,CASSLQGFEQYF
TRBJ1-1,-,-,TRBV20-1,TGCAGTGCTAGAGATCCCACACTGAACACTGAAGCTTTCTTT,CSARDPTLNTEAFF
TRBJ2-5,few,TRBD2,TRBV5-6,TGTGCCAGCAGACCCGGGAGGACGATTCAAGAGACCCAGTACTTC,CASRPGRTIQETQYF
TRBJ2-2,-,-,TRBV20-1,TGCAGTGCTAGAAAGACGGCCCCGGGCACCGGGGAGCTGTTTTTT,CSARKTAPGTGELFF
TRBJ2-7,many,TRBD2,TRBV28,TGTGCCAGCAGTTTAACCCCGGGAGGGTTGCTTCCCTACGAGCAGTACTTC,CASSLTPGGLLPYEQYF
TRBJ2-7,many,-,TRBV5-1,TGCGCCAGCAGCTTATCGTCAGCATACTCCTACGAGCAGTACTTC,CASSLSSAYSYEQYF
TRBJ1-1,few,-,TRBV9,TGTGCCAGCAGCGTAAGGGGCGCCCCGTTCACTGAAGCTTTCTTT,CASSVRGAPFTEAFF
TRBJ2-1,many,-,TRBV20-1,TGCAGTGCTAGAGAGGCTCCCAACAATGAGCAGTTCTTC,CSAREAPNNEQFF
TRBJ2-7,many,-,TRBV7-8,TGTGCCAGTCGTAAAGCGGGCTCCTACGAGCAGTACTTC,CASRKAGSYEQYF
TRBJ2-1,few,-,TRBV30,TGTGCCTGGAGTGTGATAGCGAATGAGCAGTTCTTC,CAWSVIANEQFF
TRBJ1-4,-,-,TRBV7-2,TGTGCCAGCAGCTCAGCGTCGGAAAAACTGTTTTTT,CASSSASEKLFF
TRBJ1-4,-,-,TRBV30,TGTGCCTGGAGTGCACTGGGTGAAAAACTGTTTTTT,CAWSALGEKLFF
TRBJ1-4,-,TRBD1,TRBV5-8,TGTGCCAGCAGCCCCGGAGGGGGCGGCTTATCAACTAATGAAAAACTGTTTTTT,CASSPGGGGLSTNEKLFF
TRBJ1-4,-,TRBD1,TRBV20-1,TGCAGTGCTAGAGACAGGGGGTCCGGTGAAAAACTGTTTTTT,CSARDRGSGEKLFF
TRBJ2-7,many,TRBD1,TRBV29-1,TGCAGCCTTCCTACAGGGGGCATCTCCTACGAGCAGTACTTC,CSLPTGGISYEQYF
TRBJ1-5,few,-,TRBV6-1,TGTGCCAGCAGTGGACTTTCGGACAATCAGCCCCAGCATTTT,CASSGLSDNQPQHF
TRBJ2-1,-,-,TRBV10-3,TGTGCCATCAACGCGGGGGCCAAGAGCTCCTACAATGAGCAGTTCTTC,CAINAGAKSSYNEQFF
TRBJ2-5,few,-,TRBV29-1,TGCAGCGTCTACCGGGAGACCCAGTACTTC,CSVYRETQYF
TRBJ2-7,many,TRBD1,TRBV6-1,TGTGCCAGCAGTGCCGGACAGGGGGCCGAGCAGTACTTC,CASSAGQGAEQYF
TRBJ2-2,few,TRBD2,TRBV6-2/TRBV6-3,TGTGCCAGCAGAGACGCAACCGGGAGGGCCCGCACCGGGGAGCTGTTTTTT,CASRDATGRARTGELFF
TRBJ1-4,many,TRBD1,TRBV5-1,TGCGCCAGCAGCCGACAGGGGGCAGATGAAAAACTGTTTTTT,CASSRQGADEKLFF
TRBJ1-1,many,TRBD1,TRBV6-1,TGTGCCGTAACAGGGGTTAACACTGAAGCTTTCTTT,CAVTGVNTEAFF
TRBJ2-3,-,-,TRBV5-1,TGCGCCAGCAGCTTTCCCCTTAGCACAGATACGCAGTATTTT,CASSFPLSTDTQYF
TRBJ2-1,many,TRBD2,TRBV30,TGTGCCTGGAGTGGCTGGAGCGGGGGGTCAAATGAGCAGTTCTTC,CAWSGWSGGSNEQFF
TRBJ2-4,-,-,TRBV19,TGTGCCAGTAGTATAGGGGCGGACCCACTAGCCAAAAACATTCAGTACTTC,CASSIGADPLAKNIQYF
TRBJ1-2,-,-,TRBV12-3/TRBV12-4,TGTGCCAGCAGTTCAGGGGCGACTTTCCGCTATGGCTACACCTTC,CASSSGATFRYGYTF
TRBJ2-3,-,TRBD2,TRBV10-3,TGTGCCATCAGTGGGGAGGGAGGCAGAGATACGCAGTATTTT,CAISGEGGRDTQYF
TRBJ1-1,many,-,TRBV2,TGTGCCAGCAGACTAAATCAAGACCCGGGTACTGAAGCTTTCTTT,CASRLNQDPGTEAFF
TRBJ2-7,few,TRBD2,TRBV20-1,TGCAGTGCGCTCACTAGCGGCCCTACCTACGAGCAGTACTTC,CSALTSGPTYEQYF
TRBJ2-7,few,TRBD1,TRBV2,TGTGCCAGCAACAATGACAGGGTTTCCTACGAGCAGTACTTC,CASNNDRVSYEQYF
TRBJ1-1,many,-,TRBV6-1,TGTGCCAGCAGTGAAACCTACCGCGGTCTGGATGAAGCTTTCTTT,CASSETYRGLDEAFF
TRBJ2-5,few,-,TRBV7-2,TGTGCCAGCCGCGAACCACCACTAGCAATGGGGACCCAGTACTTC,CASREPPLAMGTQYF
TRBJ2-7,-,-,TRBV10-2,TGCGCCAGCAGTGAGTCCCAGCCCCTCGAGCAGTACTTC,CASSESQPLEQYF
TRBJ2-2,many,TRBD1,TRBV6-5,TGTGCCAGCAGTTACGGTGGGACAGGGGGCTTGGGGGAGCTGTTTTTT,CASSYGGTGGLGELFF